This T cell receptor (beta chain) emerged from a study of T cell clonality in common variable immunodeficiency. Overall study findings and caveats: Common variable immunodeficiency TCR beta sequences reportedly had fewer deletions and N-nucleotide insertions.

The protocol was immunoSEQ multiplex PCR, while the TCRdb copy is restricted to in-frame clones and leaves out a portion. This sample comprises 16,000 or so clones, none seen once only. This clone appeared many times. The antigen remains undetermined. The missing CDR3 end, 3 residues past where the read stops, is filled in from the germline J gene. V trimming: 4 bases; J trimming: 3 bases; junction bases outside the gene matches: 2. The germline gives CDR1 GTSNPN, CDR2 SVGIG (reference sequence). The CDR3 length is 12 residues. The rearrangement links TRBV30 to TRBJ2-7, with TRBD1 matching over 8 bases. The TCR comes from a human donor with common variable immunodeficiency. Source material: peripheral blood mononuclear cells. CDR3 DNA, as far as it was read: TGTGCCTGGATCGACAGGGGCTACGAG. This sequence encodes CAWIDRGYE. The whole CDR3 reads CAWIDRGYEQYF.